This TCR beta chain appears in the sequencing data of a study of blood T cell repertoires in COVID-19. About the study: PBMCs, B-cell-depleted T cells, or T cells provided the cDNA or gDNA that made up the material.

Produced via immunoSEQ multiplex PCR; TCRdb's table is partial and in-frame only. Of a few hundred thousand clones listed, around nine tenths were seen once; the top ten hold 0.94%. The CDR3 loop spans 12 amino acids. From germline, CDR1 is SGHRS and CDR2 YFSETQ. Trimming took 7 bases from V and 7 from J; bases not matched to a gene: 5. The TCR originated in a woman aged 40 to 50 who had recovered from COVID-19. The chain carries TRBV5-1 and TRBJ2-1; 7 positions agree with TRBD1. Sequencing used peripheral blood. The CDR3 reads CASGEQGNEQFF. As DNA, the CDR3 is TGCGCCAGCGGAGAACAGGGGAATGAGCAGTTCTTC.